This is a list of T cell receptor beta chains from one sample in a study of CD8+ T cells in alopecia areata. Method: immunoSEQ multiplex PCR; TCRdb's copy keeps in-frame clones and lacks some. This table holds about 200,000 clones, less than 45% found once. The source material was CD4+ T cells sorted from blood, sampled between weeks 30 and 35, from a patient treated with tofacitinib. The receptors here all came from a human donor with alopecia areata. The CDR3 runs from the conserved cysteine through the conserved F or W. Each record gives: D gene, V gene, clone size, J gene, CDR3 DNA, CDR3 protein. D genes are given only for firm matches. A clone size is listed for some rows: how often the clone was seen (once, few, many), or a class if it is expanded.

d_call: TRBD1; v_call: TRBV5-1; clone_size: .; j_call: TRBJ2-1; cdr3_nt: TGCGCCAGCAGCTCGACCGGGACAGGGTTTGTCGGTGAGCAGTTCTTC; cdr3_aa: CASSSTGTGFVGEQFF
d_call: .; v_call: TRBV7-6; clone_size: .; j_call: TRBJ2-5; cdr3_nt: TGTGCCAGCAGCTTGGCCCAAGAGACCCAGTACTTC; cdr3_aa: CASSLAQETQYF
d_call: TRBD1; v_call: TRBV30; clone_size: .; j_call: TRBJ2-7; cdr3_nt: TGTGCCTGGAGTGCCCCCGGGACAGGGACCTACGAGCAGTACTTC; cdr3_aa: CAWSAPGTGTYEQYF
d_call: .; v_call: TRBV5-4; clone_size: few; j_call: TRBJ2-7; cdr3_nt: TGTGCCAGCAGCTCCGGGGGAGGTAGACGTGCCCCCTACGAGCAGTACTTC; cdr3_aa: CASSSGGGRRAPYEQYF
d_call: TRBD2; v_call: TRBV5-8; clone_size: .; j_call: TRBJ2-5; cdr3_nt: TGTGCCAGCAGCTCGGGAGGCGGGAGTTGGGGAGAGACCCAGTACTTC; cdr3_aa: CASSSGGGSWGETQYF
d_call: TRBD2; v_call: TRBV29-1; clone_size: few; j_call: TRBJ2-3; cdr3_nt: TGCAGTTTTGAAACGGGAGGGCCGGGAGATACGCAGTATTTT; cdr3_aa: CSFETGGPGDTQYF
d_call: .; v_call: TRBV10-3; clone_size: few; j_call: TRBJ2-5; cdr3_nt: TGTGCCATCAGTGACGGCCAGCAAGAGACCCAGTACTTC; cdr3_aa: CAISDGQQETQYF
d_call: TRBD2; v_call: TRBV9; clone_size: .; j_call: TRBJ2-1; cdr3_nt: TGTGCCAGCAGCGTTGGACTAGCGGGGACTTTCTACAATGAGCAGTTCTTC; cdr3_aa: CASSVGLAGTFYNEQFF
d_call: TRBD2; v_call: TRBV11-2; clone_size: few; j_call: TRBJ2-1; cdr3_nt: TGTGCCAGCAGGCGCCCGGGACTAGGGGAGGACAATGAGCAGTTCTTC; cdr3_aa: CASRRPGLGEDNEQFF
d_call: TRBD2; v_call: TRBV5-4; clone_size: many; j_call: TRBJ2-7; cdr3_nt: TGTGCCAGCAGCTTGGAAGGTAGCGGGAGAGGGCAGTACTTC; cdr3_aa: CASSLEGSGRGQYF
d_call: TRBD1; v_call: TRBV7-9; clone_size: .; j_call: TRBJ2-4; cdr3_nt: TGTGCCACCGGGACAGTAGCCAAAAACATTCAGTACTTC; cdr3_aa: CATGTVAKNIQYF
d_call: TRBD1; v_call: TRBV5-6; clone_size: .; j_call: TRBJ2-2; cdr3_nt: TGTGCCAGCAGCCCGGGGACAGTCGGGGAGCTGTTTTTT; cdr3_aa: CASSPGTVGELFF
d_call: .; v_call: TRBV15; clone_size: .; j_call: TRBJ2-7; cdr3_nt: TGTGCCACCAGCAGGCAGGCCACCTACGAGCAGTACTTC; cdr3_aa: CATSRQATYEQYF
d_call: .; v_call: TRBV29-1; clone_size: .; j_call: TRBJ1-1; cdr3_nt: TGCAGCGTTGCGCGGAGGGCGAACACTGAAGCTTTCTTT; cdr3_aa: CSVARRANTEAFF
d_call: .; v_call: TRBV7-8; clone_size: once; j_call: TRBJ1-2; cdr3_nt: TGTGCCAGCAGCTTAGACCCAGGCGGCTTATCCACCTTC; cdr3_aa: CASSLDPGGLSTF
d_call: .; v_call: TRBV6-5; clone_size: few; j_call: TRBJ2-7; cdr3_nt: TGTGCCAGCAGTACGGACAGAGGCTACGAGCAGTACTTC; cdr3_aa: CASSTDRGYEQYF
d_call: .; v_call: TRBV6-1; clone_size: .; j_call: TRBJ2-7; cdr3_nt: TGTGCCAGCAGTGAAAACCGCGGCTCCTACGAGCAGTACTTC; cdr3_aa: CASSENRGSYEQYF
d_call: .; v_call: TRBV4-1; clone_size: few; j_call: TRBJ2-1; cdr3_nt: TGCGCCAGCAGCCATTCAGCGGGCCGCTCCTACAATGAGCAGTTCTTC; cdr3_aa: CASSHSAGRSYNEQFF
d_call: .; v_call: TRBV5-1; clone_size: many; j_call: TRBJ1-2; cdr3_nt: TGCGCCAGCAGCTTGGAAGGCAGCTATGGCTACACCTTC; cdr3_aa: CASSLEGSYGYTF
d_call: .; v_call: TRBV7-9; clone_size: once; j_call: TRBJ1-2; cdr3_nt: TGTGCCAGCAGCTCCACATGGAGCCGGGCCGTATTC; cdr3_aa: CASSSTWSRAVF
d_call: .; v_call: TRBV7-9; clone_size: few; j_call: TRBJ2-5; cdr3_nt: TGTGCCAGCAGCTTAGAGGGGACACTTGTGGGGGAGACCCAGTACTTC; cdr3_aa: CASSLEGTLVGETQYF
d_call: .; v_call: TRBV27; clone_size: .; j_call: TRBJ2-3; cdr3_nt: TGTGCCAGCCACGCACAGGGCACAGATACGCAGTATTTT; cdr3_aa: CASHAQGTDTQYF
d_call: TRBD1; v_call: TRBV29-1; clone_size: .; j_call: TRBJ2-1; cdr3_nt: TGCAGCGCCGGACAGGGTTCCTACAATGAGCAGTTCTTC; cdr3_aa: CSAGQGSYNEQFF
d_call: TRBD2; v_call: TRBV6-6; clone_size: few; j_call: TRBJ2-7; cdr3_nt: TGTGCCAGCAGTAGCGGGGGCTACGAGCAGTACTTC; cdr3_aa: CASSSGGYEQYF